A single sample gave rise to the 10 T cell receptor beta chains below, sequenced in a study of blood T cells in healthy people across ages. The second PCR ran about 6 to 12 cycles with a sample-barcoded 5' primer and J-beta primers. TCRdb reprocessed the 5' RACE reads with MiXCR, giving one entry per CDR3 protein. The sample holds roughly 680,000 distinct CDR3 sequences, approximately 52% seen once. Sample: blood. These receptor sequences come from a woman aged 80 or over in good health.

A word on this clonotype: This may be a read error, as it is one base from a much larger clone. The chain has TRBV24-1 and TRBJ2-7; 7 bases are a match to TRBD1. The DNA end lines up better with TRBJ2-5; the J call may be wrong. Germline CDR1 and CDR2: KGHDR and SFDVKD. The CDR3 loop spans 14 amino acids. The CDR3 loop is CATSDPGQQETQYF. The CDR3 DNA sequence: TGTGCCACCAGTGACCCGGGACAGCAAGAGACCCAGTACTTC.

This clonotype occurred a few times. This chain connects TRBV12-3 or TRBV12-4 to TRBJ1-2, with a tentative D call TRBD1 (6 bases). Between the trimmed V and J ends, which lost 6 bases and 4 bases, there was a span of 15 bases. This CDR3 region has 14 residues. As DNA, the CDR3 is TGTGCCAGCAGGATCTCGCTAGGGGGCTATGGCTACACCTTC. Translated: CASRISLGGYGYTF.

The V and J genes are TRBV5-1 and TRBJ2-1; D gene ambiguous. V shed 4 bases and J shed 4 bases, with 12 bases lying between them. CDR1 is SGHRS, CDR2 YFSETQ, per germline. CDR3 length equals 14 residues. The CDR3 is CASSPEIFYNEQFF. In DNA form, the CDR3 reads TGCGCCAGCAGCCCGGAAATTTTTTACAATGAGCAGTTCTTC.

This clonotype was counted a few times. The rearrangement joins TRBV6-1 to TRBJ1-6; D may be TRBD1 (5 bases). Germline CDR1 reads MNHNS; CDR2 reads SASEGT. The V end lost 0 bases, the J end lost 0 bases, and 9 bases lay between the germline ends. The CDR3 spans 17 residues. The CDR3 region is CASSEAGGLSYNSPLHF. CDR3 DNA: TGTGCCAGCAGTGAAGCGGGGGGACTCTCCTATAATTCACCCCTCCACTTT.

This CDR3 is CASSLAGTIHEQFF. The CDR3 region has the DNA TGCGCCAGCAGCTTGGCGGGGACGATCCATGAGCAGTTCTTC. V usage is TRBV5-1 and J usage is TRBJ2-1; tentatively, D is TRBD1 or TRBD2 (5 bases each). V gave up 0 bases and J gave up 8 bases, with 12 bases separating them. This CDR3 has 14 amino acids. Germline CDR1 is SGHRS and CDR2 is YFSETQ.

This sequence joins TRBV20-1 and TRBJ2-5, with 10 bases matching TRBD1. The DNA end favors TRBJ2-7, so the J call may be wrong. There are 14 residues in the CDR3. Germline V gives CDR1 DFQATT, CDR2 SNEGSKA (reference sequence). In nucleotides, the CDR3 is TGCAGTGCTAGCTCCGGGACAGGGGAGTCCGAGCAGTACTTC. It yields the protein CSASSGTGESEQYF.

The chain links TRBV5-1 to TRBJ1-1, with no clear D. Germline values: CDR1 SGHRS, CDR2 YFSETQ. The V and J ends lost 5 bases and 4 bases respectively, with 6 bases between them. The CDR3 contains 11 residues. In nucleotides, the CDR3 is TGCGCCAGCAGGATGAGCACTGAAGCTTTCTTT. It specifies CASRMSTEAFF.

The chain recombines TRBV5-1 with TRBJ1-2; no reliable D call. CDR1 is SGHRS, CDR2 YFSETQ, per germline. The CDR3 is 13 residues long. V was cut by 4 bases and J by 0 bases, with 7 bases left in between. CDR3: CASSVWANYGYTF. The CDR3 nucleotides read TGCGCCAGCAGCGTGTGGGCTAACTATGGCTACACCTTC. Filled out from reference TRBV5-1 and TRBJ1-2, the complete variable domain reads KAGVTQTPRYLIKTRGQQVTLSCSPISGHRSVSWYQQTPGQGLQFLFEYFSETQRNKGNFPGRFSGRQFSNSRSEMNVSTLELGDSALYLCASSVWANYGYTFGSGTRLTVV.

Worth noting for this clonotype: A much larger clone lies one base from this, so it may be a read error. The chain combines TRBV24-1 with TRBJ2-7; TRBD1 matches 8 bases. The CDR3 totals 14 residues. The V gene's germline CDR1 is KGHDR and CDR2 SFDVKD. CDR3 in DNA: TGTGCCGCCAGTGATTCGGACAGGGCCTACGAGCAGTACTTC. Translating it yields CAASDSDRAYEQYF.

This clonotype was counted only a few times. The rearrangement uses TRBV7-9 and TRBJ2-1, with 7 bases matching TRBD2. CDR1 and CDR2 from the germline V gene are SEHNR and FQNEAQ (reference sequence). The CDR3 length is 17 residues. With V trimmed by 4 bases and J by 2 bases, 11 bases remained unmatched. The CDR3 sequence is CASSSGGAGKTYNEQFF. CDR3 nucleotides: TGTGCCAGCAGCTCGGGAGGAGCGGGGAAAACCTACAATGAGCAGTTCTTC.